Listed below are T cell receptor beta chains from one sample, sequenced in a study of cytomegalovirus exposure and HLA in healthy donors. The method was immunoSEQ multiplex PCR; TCRdb's version includes in-frame clones alone and lacks a portion of them. The sample yields about 120,000 clones, less than 80% seen once. Sequences were obtained from PBMCs. These receptors were taken from a man aged 25 to 40 in good health and CMV-seronegative. The conserved cysteine and the conserved F or W are not part of the CDR3 here.

v_gene: TRBV9; j_gene: TRBJ2-4; CDR3aa: ASSAGAHGSGGYIQY
v_gene: TRBV4-2; j_gene: TRBJ1-1; CDR3aa: ASSHLPEAF
v_gene: TRBV7-3; j_gene: TRBJ2-6; CDR3aa: ASSLQGASSGANVLT
v_gene: TRBV5-5; j_gene: TRBJ2-7; CDR3aa: ASSPNPTDSYEQY
v_gene: TRBV11-2; j_gene: TRBJ2-5; CDR3aa: ASSFTSGETQY
v_gene: TRBV5-1; j_gene: TRBJ1-1; CDR3aa: ASRWEGDTEAF
v_gene: TRBV5-4; j_gene: TRBJ1-3; CDR3aa: ASSLANPGSGNTIY
v_gene: TRBV9; j_gene: TRBJ2-1; CDR3aa: ASSDPPSGHNEQF
v_gene: TRBV4-2; j_gene: TRBJ1-6; CDR3aa: ASSQVGRQGASPLH
v_gene: TRBV9; j_gene: TRBJ2-2; CDR3aa: ASSVSGVGTGELF
v_gene: TRBV21-1; j_gene: TRBJ1-1; CDR3aa: ASSKWDRDKGEAF
v_gene: TRBV6-5; j_gene: .; CDR3aa: ASSSDRFLYEQY
v_gene: TRBV10-3; j_gene: TRBJ2-1; CDR3aa: ATGRDRNNGEQF
v_gene: TRBV9; j_gene: TRBJ2-3; CDR3aa: ASSVDGRLAANTDTQY
v_gene: TRBV13; j_gene: TRBJ2-1; CDR3aa: ASSAGTSGIKNEQF
v_gene: TRBV6-1; j_gene: TRBJ1-1; CDR3aa: ASSHGQGYTEAF
v_gene: TRBV7-2; j_gene: TRBJ1-5; CDR3aa: ASSLGGGLGPQH
v_gene: TRBV5-4; j_gene: TRBJ1-2; CDR3aa: ASSWGTGNYGYT
v_gene: TRBV4-3; j_gene: TRBJ2-7; CDR3aa: ASSQDGEGDYEQY
v_gene: TRBV11-2; j_gene: TRBJ1-3; CDR3aa: ASSLIKRSFSGNTIY
v_gene: TRBV18; j_gene: TRBJ2-7; CDR3aa: ASSQGTSGAYEQY
v_gene: TRBV6-4; j_gene: TRBJ2-3; CDR3aa: ASRVLVNTDTQY
v_gene: TRBV14; j_gene: TRBJ2-3; CDR3aa: ASSQGGLAWDTQY